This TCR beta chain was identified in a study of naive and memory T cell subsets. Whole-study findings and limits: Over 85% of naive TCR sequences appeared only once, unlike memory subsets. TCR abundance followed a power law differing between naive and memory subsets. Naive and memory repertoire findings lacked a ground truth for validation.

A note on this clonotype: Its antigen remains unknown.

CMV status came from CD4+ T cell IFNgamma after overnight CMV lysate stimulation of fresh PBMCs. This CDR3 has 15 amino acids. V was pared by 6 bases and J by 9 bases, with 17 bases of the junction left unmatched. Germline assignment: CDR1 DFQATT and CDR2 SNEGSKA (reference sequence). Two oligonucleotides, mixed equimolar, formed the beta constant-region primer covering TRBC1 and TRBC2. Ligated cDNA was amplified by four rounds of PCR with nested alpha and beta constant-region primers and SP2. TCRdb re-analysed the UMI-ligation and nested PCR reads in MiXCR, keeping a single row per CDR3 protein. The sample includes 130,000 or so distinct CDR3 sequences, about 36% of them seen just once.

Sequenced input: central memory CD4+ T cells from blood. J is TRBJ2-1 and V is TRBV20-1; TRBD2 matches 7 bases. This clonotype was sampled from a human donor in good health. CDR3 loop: CSAATGTTPGVEQFF. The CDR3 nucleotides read TGCAGTGCAGCAACCGGGACTACACCTGGGGTTGAGCAGTTCTTC.